This is a list of T cell receptor beta chains from one sample in a study of CD4 T cells in relation to SARS-CoV-2 and coronaviruses. Antigens of these TCRs are unknown. Assay used: immunoSEQ multiplex PCR; TCRdb lists only in-frame clones, some missing. The sample lists 10,000 to 11,000 clones, around 80% occurring once. The sequencing sample was made of CD4+ T cells from PBMCs, cultured in vitro. The receptors here all came from a human donor in good health. CDR3s include the opening cysteine and the closing phenylalanine or tryptophan. D genes are given only for firm matches. For some rows the clone size is stated as once, few or many, or as a class when expanded; others skip it.

13	.	TRBV3-1/TRBV3-2	.	TRBJ1-2	CASSQDEGGGYTF	TGTGCCAGCAGCCAAGACGAGGGCGGTGGCTACACCTTC
17	TRBD1	TRBV5-1	.	TRBJ2-7	CASSLAPSGTATYEQYF	TGCGCCAGCAGCTTGGCCCCCTCCGGGACAGCCACCTACGAGCAGTACTTC
13	.	TRBV7-9	few	TRBJ2-2	CASSLTGDGELFF	TGTGCCAGCAGCCTGACAGGCGACGGGGAGCTGTTTTTT
19	TRBD2	TRBV7-9	.	TRBJ2-2	CASSLVRSSGGQNTGELFF	TGTGCCAGCAGCTTAGTTCGGTCTAGCGGGGGACAGAACACCGGGGAGCTGTTTTTT
20	.	TRBV6-6	.	TRBJ2-1	CASSTAGQGGARGAYNEQFF	TGTGCCAGCAGCACCGCCGGGCAGGGAGGGGCCAGGGGAGCCTACAATGAGCAGTTCTTC
16	.	TRBV21-1	.	TRBJ1-1	CASSHGDKIGNTEAFF	TGTGCCAGCAGCCACGGGGACAAGATCGGGAACACTGAAGCTTTCTTT
14	.	TRBV18	.	TRBJ1-4	CASSPVRWSEKLFF	TGTGCCAGCTCACCAGTGCGATGGAGTGAAAAACTGTTTTTT
13	.	TRBV6-5	.	TRBJ1-5	CASSRGSNQPQHF	TGTGCCAGCAGCCGGGGGAGCAATCAGCCCCAGCATTTT
13	.	TRBV11-2	.	TRBJ2-5	CASSLGSQETQYF	TGTGCCAGCAGCTTAGGCAGCCAAGAGACCCAGTACTTC
14	.	TRBV19	.	TRBJ1-4	CASSIGRTGEKLFF	TGTGCCAGTAGTATAGGGCGAACGGGAGAAAAACTGTTTTTT
15	.	TRBV11-2	.	TRBJ1-1	CASSLGSGGRAEAFF	TGTGCCAGCAGCTTAGGGTCGGGGGGAAGGGCTGAAGCTTTCTTT
16	.	TRBV27	.	TRBJ2-2	CASSLTGTVNTGELFF	TGTGCCAGCAGTCTCACTGGGACGGTGAACACCGGGGAGCTGTTTTTT
15	.	TRBV6-5	.	TRBJ1-5	CASSEGGYSNQPQHF	TGTGCCAGCAGCGAGGGGGGCTATAGCAATCAGCCCCAGCATTTT
17	TRBD2	TRBV7-2	.	TRBJ2-2	CASSPRGAGGPSGELFF	TGTGCCAGCAGCCCCCGGGGAGCGGGGGGGCCCAGCGGGGAGCTGTTTTTT
18	TRBD2	TRBV4-3	.	TRBJ2-7	CASSQEADWRGSYHEQYF	TGCGCCAGCAGCCAAGAGGCGGACTGGCGGGGGAGCTATCACGAGCAGTACTTC
14	.	TRBV6-5	.	TRBJ2-7	CASSPQDPTYEQYF	TGTGCCAGCAGTCCACAGGATCCCACCTACGAGCAGTACTTC
14	.	TRBV10-3	.	TRBJ1-1	CAIGEGRRNTEAFF	TGTGCCATAGGGGAGGGACGGAGAAACACTGAAGCTTTCTTT
15	.	TRBV28	.	TRBJ2-2	CASSAGQPNTGELFF	TGTGCCAGCAGTGCGGGACAACCAAACACCGGGGAGCTGTTTTTT
14	.	TRBV27	.	TRBJ1-6	CASSDSSRRSPLHF	TGTGCCAGCAGCGACAGTTCGAGGCGTTCACCCCTCCACTTT
12	.	TRBV4-3	.	TRBJ1-6	CASSQTGTPLHF	TGCGCCAGCAGCCAAACGGGTACACCCCTCCACTTT
14	.	TRBV5-4	once	TRBJ2-3	CASSLDISTDTQYF	TGTGCCAGCAGCTTGGACATCTCCACAGATACGCAGTATTTT
15	.	TRBV18	.	TRBJ2-5	CASSPGGGRKETQYF	TGTGCCAGCTCACCAGGGGGTGGGCGGAAAGAGACCCAGTACTTC
15	TRBD1	TRBV7-3	.	TRBJ2-7	CASSNPGQGAREQYF	TGTGCCAGCAGCAACCCGGGACAGGGGGCGCGGGAGCAGTACTTC
16	.	TRBV3-1/TRBV3-2	.	TRBJ2-7	CASSQFNLAPAYEQYF	TGTGCCAGCAGCCAATTCAACTTAGCGCCTGCCTACGAGCAGTACTTC
17	.	TRBV23-1	.	TRBJ2-3	CASSQNGLPGQTDTQYF	TGCGCCAGCAGTCAAAATGGTCTTCCCGGACAAACAGATACGCAGTATTTT
16	TRBD1	TRBV3-1/TRBV3-2	.	TRBJ2-1	CASSQSDRGQYNEQFF	TGTGCCAGCAGCCAATCGGACAGGGGGCAGTACAATGAGCAGTTCTTC
14	.	TRBV28	.	TRBJ1-1	CASSLLSARTEAFF	TGTGCCAGCAGTTTATTATCGGCGCGCACTGAAGCTTTCTTT
14	TRBD1	TRBV9	.	TRBJ2-1	CASSVATGGHEQFF	TGTGCCAGCAGCGTAGCTACAGGGGGTCATGAGCAGTTCTTC
12	.	TRBV18	once	TRBJ1-1	CASSLPNTEAFF	TGTGCCAGCTCGCTACCTAACACTGAAGCTTTCTTT
14	.	TRBV28	.	TRBJ1-1	CASSLYRENTEAFF	TGTGCCAGCAGTTTATACAGGGAGAACACTGAAGCTTTCTTT
14	TRBD1	TRBV19	.	TRBJ2-7	CASSIHTGEYEQYF	TGTGCCAGTAGTATCCACACAGGGGAATACGAGCAGTACTTC
15	.	TRBV7-2	.	TRBJ2-5	CASSLRGWGPETQYF	TGTGCCAGCAGCTTACGTGGTTGGGGGCCGGAGACCCAGTACTTC
14	.	TRBV5-1	.	TRBJ2-5	CASSLDRYQETQYF	TGCGCCAGCAGCTTAGACAGGTACCAAGAGACCCAGTACTTC
17	.	TRBV7-2	.	TRBJ1-2	CASSLSGGDPGGYGYTF	TGTGCCAGCAGCTTGTCCGGGGGAGACCCGGGGGGCTATGGCTACACCTTC
12	.	TRBV6-5	.	TRBJ1-1	CAASAGNTEAFF	TGTGCCGCTTCCGCAGGGAACACTGAAGCTTTCTTT
16	TRBD1	TRBV5-1	.	TRBJ1-3	CASSSSLQGTGNTIYF	TGCGCCAGCAGCTCTTCCTTACAGGGGACTGGAAACACCATATATTTT
15	.	TRBV4-2	few	TRBJ1-4	CASSQDRGANEKLFF	TGTGCCAGCAGCCAAGATCGGGGGGCAAATGAAAAACTGTTTTTT
21	TRBD2	TRBV4-1	.	TRBJ2-3	CASSQVGWTSGGRGITDTQYF	TGCGCCAGCAGCCAAGTGGGATGGACTAGCGGGGGGCGGGGAATAACAGATACGCAGTATTTT
13	.	TRBV2	few	TRBJ2-1	CASIAAARNEQFF	TGTGCCAGCATAGCCGCGGCCCGCAATGAGCAGTTCTTC
18	TRBD1	TRBV2	.	TRBJ1-1	CASSEAASGTGGRPEAFF	TGTGCCAGCAGTGAAGCGGCCTCCGGGACAGGGGGCCGGCCTGAAGCTTTCTTT